Listed below are T cell receptor beta chains from one sample, sequenced in a study of PD-1 blockade in classical Hodgkin lymphoma. The assay was immunoSEQ multiplex PCR, and TCRdb's table has in-frame clones only and misses some. The profile covers roughly 30,000 clones, with approximately 87% appearing a single time and about a fifth taken by the ten largest. Sample: peripheral blood mononuclear cells (PBMCs), taken before the second cycle of nivolumab. The receptors here all came from a human donor with classical Hodgkin lymphoma. The CDR3 runs from the conserved cysteine through the conserved F or W. D genes are given only for firm matches. For some rows the clone size is stated as once, few or many, or as a class when expanded; others skip it.

v_gene: TRBV6-6; d_gene: TRBD2; abundance: once; len: 14; j_gene: TRBJ2-7; CDR3nt: TGTGCCAGCAGTCCCCGGGGGAGGGACTACGAGCAGTACTTC; CDR3aa: CASSPRGRDYEQYF
v_gene: TRBV18; d_gene: .; abundance: .; len: 14; j_gene: TRBJ1-2; CDR3nt: TGTGCCAGCCGCCCCGGCAGGAGTAACTATGGCTACACCTTC; CDR3aa: CASRPGRSNYGYTF
v_gene: TRBV9; d_gene: .; abundance: .; len: 14; j_gene: TRBJ1-1; CDR3nt: TGTGCCAGCAGCGTAGATGGGACATGGACTGAAGCTTTCTTT; CDR3aa: CASSVDGTWTEAFF
v_gene: TRBV2; d_gene: .; abundance: few; len: 14; j_gene: TRBJ1-2; CDR3nt: TGTGCCAGCAGTGTCACAGGGCCGTACTATGGCTACACCTTC; CDR3aa: CASSVTGPYYGYTF
v_gene: TRBV19; d_gene: .; abundance: .; len: 15; j_gene: TRBJ2-5; CDR3nt: TGTGCCAGTAGTATTCCCAGGGGGAGGCAAGAGACCCAGTACTTC; CDR3aa: CASSIPRGRQETQYF
v_gene: TRBV12-5; d_gene: .; abundance: .; len: 12; j_gene: TRBJ2-1; CDR3nt: TGTGCTAGTGGTTTGGTAGGCTATGAGCAGTTCTTC; CDR3aa: CASGLVGYEQFF
v_gene: TRBV27; d_gene: .; abundance: .; len: 13; j_gene: TRBJ1-1; CDR3nt: TGTGCCAGCAGTTTATCCCTGGGGACAGAAGCTTTCTTT; CDR3aa: CASSLSLGTEAFF
v_gene: TRBV7-9; d_gene: .; abundance: .; len: 13; j_gene: TRBJ1-1; CDR3nt: TGTGCCAGCACCCAAGGGGGGGGCACTGAAGCTTTCTTT; CDR3aa: CASTQGGGTEAFF
v_gene: TRBV19; d_gene: TRBD1; abundance: .; len: 15; j_gene: TRBJ2-5; CDR3nt: TGTGCCAGTAGTATGGGGGACAGCAGGGGAGAGACCCAGTACTTC; CDR3aa: CASSMGDSRGETQYF
v_gene: TRBV18; d_gene: .; abundance: .; len: 14; j_gene: TRBJ1-1; CDR3nt: TGTGCCAGCTCACCGACCGTGGGTGGGACTGAAGCTTTCTTT; CDR3aa: CASSPTVGGTEAFF
v_gene: TRBV7-9; d_gene: .; abundance: medium-sized; len: 13; j_gene: TRBJ1-3; CDR3nt: TGTGCCAGCAGCCCCGCGGGTTTGGGGACCATATATTTT; CDR3aa: CASSPAGLGTIYF
v_gene: TRBV5-4; d_gene: TRBD2; abundance: .; len: 16; j_gene: TRBJ2-2; CDR3nt: TGTGCCAGCAGCACCGTCCGGGGGGGAGACACCGGGGAGCTGTTTTTT; CDR3aa: CASSTVRGGDTGELFF
v_gene: TRBV4-3; d_gene: .; abundance: .; len: 14; j_gene: TRBJ2-7; CDR3nt: TGCGCCAGCAGCTCCCGGGACGGAGGCTACGAGCAGTACTTC; CDR3aa: CASSSRDGGYEQYF
v_gene: TRBV19; d_gene: .; abundance: .; len: 17; j_gene: TRBJ2-1; CDR3nt: TGTGCCAGTAGTAAATACAGCCGACTGGGGTCCTACAATGAGCAGTTCTTC; CDR3aa: CASSKYSRLGSYNEQFF
v_gene: TRBV7-2; d_gene: .; abundance: .; len: 14; j_gene: TRBJ1-1; CDR3nt: TGTGCCAGCAGCTTTGGACGGATGAACACTGAAGCTTTCTTT; CDR3aa: CASSFGRMNTEAFF
v_gene: TRBV18; d_gene: .; abundance: .; len: 15; j_gene: TRBJ1-3; CDR3nt: TGTGCCAGCTCACCCCAGGCGTTCTCTGGAAACACCATATATTTT; CDR3aa: CASSPQAFSGNTIYF
v_gene: TRBV28; d_gene: .; abundance: .; len: 13; j_gene: TRBJ2-5; CDR3nt: TGTGCCAGCAGGCCCCGCTGGAGGCAGACCCAGTACTTC; CDR3aa: CASRPRWRQTQYF
v_gene: TRBV5-8; d_gene: .; abundance: .; len: 15; j_gene: TRBJ1-2; CDR3nt: TGTGCCAGCAGCTTGGTAGGGGCTATCGGCTATGGCTACACCTTC; CDR3aa: CASSLVGAIGYGYTF
v_gene: TRBV19; d_gene: .; abundance: .; len: 13; j_gene: TRBJ1-5; CDR3nt: TGTGCCAGTAGTATAGGGCGCAATCAGCCCCAGCATTTT; CDR3aa: CASSIGRNQPQHF
v_gene: TRBV25-1; d_gene: .; abundance: few; len: 14; j_gene: TRBJ1-6; CDR3nt: TGTGCCAGCAGTGAAGGGTTCGCTAATTCACCCCTCCACTTT; CDR3aa: CASSEGFANSPLHF
v_gene: TRBV27; d_gene: .; abundance: .; len: 14; j_gene: TRBJ2-7; CDR3nt: TGTGCCAGCAGTTTACAGGGGCCCTCCTACGAGCAGTACTTC; CDR3aa: CASSLQGPSYEQYF
v_gene: TRBV6-1; d_gene: .; abundance: .; len: 14; j_gene: TRBJ2-2; CDR3nt: TGTGCCAGCAGTGAAATAAGGAGCACCGGGGAGCTGTTTTTT; CDR3aa: CASSEIRSTGELFF
v_gene: TRBV15; d_gene: .; abundance: few; len: 12; j_gene: TRBJ1-2; CDR3nt: TGTGCCACCAGCAGAGAGATAGGTGGCTACACCTTC; CDR3aa: CATSREIGGYTF
v_gene: TRBV9; d_gene: .; abundance: .; len: 14; j_gene: TRBJ1-4; CDR3nt: TGTGCCAGCAGCGTAGTTCCGGGGATGGGAAAACTGTTTTTT; CDR3aa: CASSVVPGMGKLFF
v_gene: TRBV28; d_gene: .; abundance: .; len: 14; j_gene: TRBJ2-1; CDR3nt: TGTGCCAGCACAGAGGACCCACGCTACAATGAGCAGTTCTTC; CDR3aa: CASTEDPRYNEQFF
v_gene: TRBV5-8; d_gene: .; abundance: few; len: 13; j_gene: TRBJ1-1; CDR3nt: TGTGCCAGCAGCTTGGGAGCGAACACTGAAGCTTTCTTT; CDR3aa: CASSLGANTEAFF
v_gene: TRBV4-3; d_gene: .; abundance: .; len: 15; j_gene: TRBJ1-5; CDR3nt: TGCGCCAGCAGCCAAGATCAAGGGAGTAATCAGCCCCAGCATTTT; CDR3aa: CASSQDQGSNQPQHF
v_gene: TRBV27; d_gene: .; abundance: .; len: 14; j_gene: TRBJ1-5; CDR3nt: TGTGCCAGCAGTTCCAGGGATAGCAATCAGCCCCAGCATTTT; CDR3aa: CASSSRDSNQPQHF